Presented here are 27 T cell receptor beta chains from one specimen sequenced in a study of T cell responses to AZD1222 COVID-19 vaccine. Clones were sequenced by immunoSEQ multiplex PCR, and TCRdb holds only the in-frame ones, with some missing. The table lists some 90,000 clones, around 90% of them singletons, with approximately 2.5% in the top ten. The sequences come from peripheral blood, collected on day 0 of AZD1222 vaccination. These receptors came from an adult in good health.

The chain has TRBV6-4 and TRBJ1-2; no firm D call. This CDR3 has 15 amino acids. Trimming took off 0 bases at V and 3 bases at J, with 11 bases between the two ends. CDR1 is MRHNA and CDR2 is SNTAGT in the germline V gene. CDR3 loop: CASSDSGGPYYGYTF. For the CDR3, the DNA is TGTGCCAGCAGTGACTCGGGCGGGCCCTACTATGGCTACACCTTC.

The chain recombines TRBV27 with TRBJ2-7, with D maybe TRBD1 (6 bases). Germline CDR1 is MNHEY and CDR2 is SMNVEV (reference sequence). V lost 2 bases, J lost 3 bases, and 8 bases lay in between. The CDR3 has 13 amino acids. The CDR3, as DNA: TGTGCCAGCAGTTTAGTACAGGGCTACGAGCAGTACTTC. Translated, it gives CASSLVQGYEQYF.

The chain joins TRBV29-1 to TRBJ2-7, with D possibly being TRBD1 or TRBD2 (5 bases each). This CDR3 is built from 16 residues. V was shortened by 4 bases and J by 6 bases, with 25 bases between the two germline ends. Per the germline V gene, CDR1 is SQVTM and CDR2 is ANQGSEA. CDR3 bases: TGCAGCGTTGCCCCGACCCAAAAAGGGACGGGGAGCGAGCAGTACTTC. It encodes CSVAPTQKGTGSEQYF.

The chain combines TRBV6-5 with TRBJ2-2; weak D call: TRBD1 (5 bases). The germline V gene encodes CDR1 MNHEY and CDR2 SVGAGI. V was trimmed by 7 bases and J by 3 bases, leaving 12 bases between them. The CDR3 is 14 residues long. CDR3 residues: CASTQGSHTGELFF. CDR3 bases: TGTGCCAGCACCCAGGGATCACACACCGGGGAGCTGTTTTTT.

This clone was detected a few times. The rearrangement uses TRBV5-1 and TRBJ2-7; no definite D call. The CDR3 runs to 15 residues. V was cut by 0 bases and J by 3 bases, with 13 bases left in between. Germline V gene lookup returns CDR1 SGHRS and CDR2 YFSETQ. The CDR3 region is CASSLDRPGRYEQYF. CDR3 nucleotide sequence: TGCGCCAGCAGCTTGGACAGACCCGGACGCTACGAGCAGTACTTC.

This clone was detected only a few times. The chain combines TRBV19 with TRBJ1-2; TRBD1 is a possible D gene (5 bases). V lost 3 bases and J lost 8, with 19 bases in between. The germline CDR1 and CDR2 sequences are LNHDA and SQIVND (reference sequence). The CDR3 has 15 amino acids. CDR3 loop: CASSISPGPPRGYTF. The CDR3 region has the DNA TGTGCCAGTAGTATTTCTCCGGGACCTCCAAGGGGCTACACCTTC.

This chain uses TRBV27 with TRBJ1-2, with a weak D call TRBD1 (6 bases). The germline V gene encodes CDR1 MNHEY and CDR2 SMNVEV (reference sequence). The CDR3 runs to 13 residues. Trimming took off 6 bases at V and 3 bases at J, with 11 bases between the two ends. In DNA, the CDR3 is TGTGCCAGCAGGCCGACAGGAGACTATGGCTACACCTTC. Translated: CASRPTGDYGYTF.

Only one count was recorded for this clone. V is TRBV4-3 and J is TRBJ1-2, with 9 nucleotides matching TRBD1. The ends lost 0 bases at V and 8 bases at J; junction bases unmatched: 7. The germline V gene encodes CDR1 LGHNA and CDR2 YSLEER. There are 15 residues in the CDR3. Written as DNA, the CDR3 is TGCGCCAGCAGCCAAGATCGGACAGGGGTTCGCGGCTACACCTTC. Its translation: CASSQDRTGVRGYTF.

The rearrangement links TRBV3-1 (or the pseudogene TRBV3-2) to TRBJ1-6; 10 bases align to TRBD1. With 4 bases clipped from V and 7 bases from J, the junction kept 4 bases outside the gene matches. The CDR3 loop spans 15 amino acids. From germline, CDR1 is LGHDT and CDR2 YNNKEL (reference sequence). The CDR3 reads CASSPRTGGNSPLHF. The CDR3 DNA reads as TGTGCCAGCAGCCCACGGACAGGGGGAAATTCACCCCTCCACTTT.

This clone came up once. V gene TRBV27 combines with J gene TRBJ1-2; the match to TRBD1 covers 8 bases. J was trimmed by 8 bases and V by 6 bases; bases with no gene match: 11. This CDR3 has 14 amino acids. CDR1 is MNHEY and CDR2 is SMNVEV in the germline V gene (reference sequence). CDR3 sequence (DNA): TGTGCCAGCAGAGTGACGGGACAGGCCAGAGGCTACACCTTC. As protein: CASRVTGQARGYTF.

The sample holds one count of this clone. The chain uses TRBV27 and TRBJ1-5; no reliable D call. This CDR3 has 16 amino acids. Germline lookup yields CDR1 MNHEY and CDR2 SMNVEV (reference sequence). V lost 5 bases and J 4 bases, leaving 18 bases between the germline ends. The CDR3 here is CASSPTPKGLNQPQHF. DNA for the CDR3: TGTGCCAGCAGTCCTACCCCCAAAGGGTTAAATCAGCCCCAGCATTTT.

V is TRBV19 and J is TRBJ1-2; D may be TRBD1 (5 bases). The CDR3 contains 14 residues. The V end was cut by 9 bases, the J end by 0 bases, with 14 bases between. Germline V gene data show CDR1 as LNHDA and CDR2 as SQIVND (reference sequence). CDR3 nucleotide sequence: TGTGCCAGCCTGGGGCAGTCCGCTAACTATGGCTACACCTTC. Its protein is CASLGQSANYGYTF.

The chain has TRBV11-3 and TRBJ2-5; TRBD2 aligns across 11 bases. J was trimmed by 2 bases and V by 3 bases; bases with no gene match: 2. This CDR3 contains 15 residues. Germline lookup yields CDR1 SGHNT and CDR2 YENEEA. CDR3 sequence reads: CASSFGTSGQETQYF. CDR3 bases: TGTGCCAGCAGCTTCGGGACTAGCGGACAAGAGACCCAGTACTTC.

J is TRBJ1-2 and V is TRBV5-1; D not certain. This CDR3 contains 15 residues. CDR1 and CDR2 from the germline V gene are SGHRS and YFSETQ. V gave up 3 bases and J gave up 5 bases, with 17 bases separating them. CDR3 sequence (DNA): TGCGCCAGCAGCTCGACATATGCAGCCCTTTATGGCTACACCTTC. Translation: CASSSTYAALYGYTF.

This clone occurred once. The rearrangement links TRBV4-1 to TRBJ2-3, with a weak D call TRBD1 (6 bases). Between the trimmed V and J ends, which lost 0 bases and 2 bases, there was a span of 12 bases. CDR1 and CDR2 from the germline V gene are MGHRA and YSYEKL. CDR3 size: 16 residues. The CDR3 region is CASSQERGGNTDTQYF. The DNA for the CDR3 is TGCGCCAGCAGCCAAGAACGAGGGGGTAACACAGATACGCAGTATTTT.

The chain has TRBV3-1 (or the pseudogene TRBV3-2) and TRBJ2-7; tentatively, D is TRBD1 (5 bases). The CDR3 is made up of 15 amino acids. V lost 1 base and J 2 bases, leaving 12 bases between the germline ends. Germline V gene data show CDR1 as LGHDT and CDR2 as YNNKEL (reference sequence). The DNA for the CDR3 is TGTGCCAGCAGCCAAGGGTTAGGGGCGCCCTACGAGCAGTACTTC. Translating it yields CASSQGLGAPYEQYF.

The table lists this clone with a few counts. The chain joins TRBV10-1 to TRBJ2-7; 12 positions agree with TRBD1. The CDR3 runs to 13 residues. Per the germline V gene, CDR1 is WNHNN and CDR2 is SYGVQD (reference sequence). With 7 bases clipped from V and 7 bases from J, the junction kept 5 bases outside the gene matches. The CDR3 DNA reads TGCGCCAGCATGGGACAGGGGGCGCGGGAGCAGTACTTC. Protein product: CASMGQGAREQYF.

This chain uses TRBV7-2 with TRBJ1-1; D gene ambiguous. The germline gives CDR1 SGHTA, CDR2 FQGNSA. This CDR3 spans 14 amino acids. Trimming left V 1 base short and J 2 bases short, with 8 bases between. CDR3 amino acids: CASSLVISNTEAFF. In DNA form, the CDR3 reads TGTGCCAGCAGCTTAGTTATCTCCAACACTGAAGCTTTCTTT.

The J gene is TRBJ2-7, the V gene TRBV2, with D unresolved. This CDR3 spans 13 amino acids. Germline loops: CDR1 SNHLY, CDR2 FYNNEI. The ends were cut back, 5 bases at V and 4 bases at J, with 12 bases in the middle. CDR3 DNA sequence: TGTGCCAGCAGTCGCACCGCAAATTACGAGCAGTACTTC. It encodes CASSRTANYEQYF.

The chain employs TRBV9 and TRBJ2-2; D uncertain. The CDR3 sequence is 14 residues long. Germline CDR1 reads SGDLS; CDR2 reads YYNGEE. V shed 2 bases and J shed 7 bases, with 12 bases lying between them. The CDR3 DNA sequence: TGTGCCAGCAGCGTCGAGGCCGTTGGCGGGGAGCTGTTTTTT. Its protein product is CASSVEAVGGELFF.

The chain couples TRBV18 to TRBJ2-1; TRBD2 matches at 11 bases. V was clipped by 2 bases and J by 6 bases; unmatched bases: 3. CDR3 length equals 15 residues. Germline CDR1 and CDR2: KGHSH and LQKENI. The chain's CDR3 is CASSPDTSGGNEQFF. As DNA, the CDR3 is TGTGCCAGCTCACCAGACACTAGCGGGGGCAATGAGCAGTTCTTC.

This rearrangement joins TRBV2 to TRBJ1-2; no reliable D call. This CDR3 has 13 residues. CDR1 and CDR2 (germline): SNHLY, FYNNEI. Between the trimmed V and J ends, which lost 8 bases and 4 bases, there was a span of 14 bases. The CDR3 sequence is CASLTGVPYGYTF. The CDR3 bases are TGTGCCAGCCTTACCGGTGTTCCCTATGGCTACACCTTC.

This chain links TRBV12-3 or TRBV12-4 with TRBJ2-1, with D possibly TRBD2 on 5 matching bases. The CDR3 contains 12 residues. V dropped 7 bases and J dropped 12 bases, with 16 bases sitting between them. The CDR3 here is CASTSGWRGQFF. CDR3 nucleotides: TGTGCCAGCACTTCGGGGTGGAGAGGGCAGTTCTTC.

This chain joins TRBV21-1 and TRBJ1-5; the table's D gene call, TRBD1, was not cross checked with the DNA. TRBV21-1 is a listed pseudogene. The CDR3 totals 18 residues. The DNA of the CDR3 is TGTGCCAGCGGGCTACAGACAGGCGCTCCTTATAGCAATCAGCCCCAGCATTTT. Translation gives CASGLQTGAPYSNQPQHF.

The CDR3 spells CASRLLNEGNQPQHF. The CDR3 nucleotides read TGTGCCAGTAGACTCCTAAACGAGGGTAATCAGCCCCAGCATTTT. The chain links TRBV19 to TRBJ1-5, with D uncertain. This CDR3 has 15 amino acids. V shed 6 bases and J shed 4 bases, with 16 bases lying between them. CDR1 is LNHDA and CDR2 is SQIVND in the germline V gene (reference sequence).

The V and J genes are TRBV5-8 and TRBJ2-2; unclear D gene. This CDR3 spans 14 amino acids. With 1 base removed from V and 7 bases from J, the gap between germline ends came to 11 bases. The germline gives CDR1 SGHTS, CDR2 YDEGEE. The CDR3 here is CASSLRTSDGELFF. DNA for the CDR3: TGTGCCAGCAGCTTGCGCACTTCTGACGGGGAGCTGTTTTTT.

CDR3 loop: CASTGQGVTEAFF. CDR3 coding DNA: TGTGCCAGCACGGGACAGGGGGTGACTGAAGCTTTCTTT. The rearrangement uses TRBV25-1 and TRBJ1-1; 11 positions agree with TRBD1. The CDR3 has 13 amino acids. In germline, CDR1 is MGHDK, CDR2 SYGVNS. With 7 bases clipped from V and 5 bases from J, the junction kept 3 bases outside the gene matches.